This T cell receptor beta chain comes out of a study of blood T cell repertoires in COVID-19. The length of the CDR3 is 13 residues. Germline V gene lookup returns CDR1 SGHDN and CDR2 FVKESK. The V gene lost 3 bases and the J gene lost 4 bases, with 7 bases spanning the gap. Original data processing: Nucleated cell number was recorded as an estimate derived from reference gene primer amplification. The table came from immunoSEQ multiplex PCR; TCRdb's copy has only in-frame clones and leaves some out. V and J calls and clone size are copied from that table; D and trimming were computed from the DNA. The table includes 190,000 or so clones, approximately 88% detected once.

This receptor was taken from a young woman with acute or convalescent COVID-19. Input material: peripheral blood. V is TRBV14 and J is TRBJ2-1; D gene ambiguous. In nucleotides, the CDR3 is TGTGCCAGCAGCCAGGAGAGATACAATGAGCAGTTCTTC. It is translated as CASSQERYNEQFF. The full variable domain, rest sourced from reference TRBV14 and TRBJ2-1, is EAGVTQFPSHSVIEKGQTVTLRCDPISGHDNLYWYRRVMGKEIKFLLHFVKESKQDESGMPNNRFLAERTGGTYSTLKVQPAELEDSGVYFCASSQERYNEQFFGPGTRLTVL.